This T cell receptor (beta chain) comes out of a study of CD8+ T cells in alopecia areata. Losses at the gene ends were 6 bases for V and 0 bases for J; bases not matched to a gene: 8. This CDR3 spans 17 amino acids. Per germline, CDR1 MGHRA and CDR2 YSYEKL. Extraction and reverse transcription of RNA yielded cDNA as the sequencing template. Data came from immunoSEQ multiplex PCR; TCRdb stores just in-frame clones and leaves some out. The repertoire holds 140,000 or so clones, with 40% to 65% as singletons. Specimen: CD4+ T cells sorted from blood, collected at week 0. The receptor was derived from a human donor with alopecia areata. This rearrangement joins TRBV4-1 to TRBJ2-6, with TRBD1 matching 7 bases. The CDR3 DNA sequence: TGCGCCAGCAGAGACAGGGTCCACCTCTCTGGGGCCAACGTCCTGACTTTC. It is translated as CASRDRVHLSGANVLTF.